This T cell receptor beta chain is from a study of blood T cell repertoires in COVID-19 (dated by TCRdb to the early 2020s). Looking at the study overall: The collaborator samples originated in the United States, Italy and Spain and spanned the acute and convalescent phases of COVID-19. The material from the prospective study consisted of cDNA or gDNA derived from T cells, B-cell-depleted T cells, or PBMCs. The repertoires were released in a freely available public database intended as a resource for research on the immune response to SARS-CoV-2. Nearly every sample came with metadata listing a de-identified subject ID, COVID-19 status, age in years and sex. HLA class I and class II types, where available, came from metadata supplied by the sample provider rather than from assay-based typing. The dataset comprised deeply sampled blood TCRbeta repertoires from subjects exposed to, actively infected with, or recovered from COVID-19. The samples were drawn from two sources: the first 160 participants of the ongoing ImmuneRACE study, and fewer than 1,500 subjects contributed by 6 global collaborators. Study-level results and caveats: How much clinical and demographic metadata was included differed by source and by participant, and the metadata was provided uncurated.

TCRbeta CDR3 regions were amplified from genomic DNA using the immunoSEQ Assay, a bias-controlled multiplex PCR. The source study handled its data this way. Within the assay, amplification of reference gene primers was used to estimate how many nucleated cells each sample contained. To quantify the absolute abundance of each unique TCRbeta CDR3 rearrangement, sequence reads were collapsed and filtered. For each sample, productive Simpson clonality was calculated by taking the square root of Simpson's diversity index across productive rearrangements. In TCRdb, the immuneACCESS table is reduced to in-frame sequences with V and J assigned. These tables do not hold every clone; where another copy was compared, an unresolved V gene accounts for under half, and the others remain unexplained. V and J calls and clone size are as listed in that table; D and trimming were resolved from the DNA. The sample table lists some 370,000 clones, about 89% of them with a count of one. Over 9.5% of the sample is in the top ten clones.

Relative to germline, V is 1 base shorter and J is 0 bases shorter, with 7 bases between their ends. Looking up the germline V gene yields CDR1 SGHRS and CDR2 YFSETQ. The CDR3 covers 15 residues, taking in both the cysteine and the phenylalanine. Only the CDR3 DNA stays, 45 bases, in frame from base 1. As to this clone: Its antigen remains undetermined. Base qualities are not at hand, and no much larger clone is one base apart.

At one collaborating source in Seattle, patients were enrolled during active infection and were followed longitudinally through the course of disease. Each collaborating institution followed its own protocols to collect whole blood in K2EDTA tubes. Collaborator samples were shipped for TCRbeta analysis as frozen whole blood, isolated PBMCs, or DNA extracted from either sample type. Sequencing was performed on peripheral blood. The sequence links TRBV5-1 to TRBJ2-2, with the D segment identity uncertain. This sequence was found in a woman aged 25 to 45 with COVID-19, enrolled during active disease. This receptor has the CDR3 CASSLLRANTGELFF. The sequenced DNA is TGCGCCAGCAGCTTGCTTAGAGCGAACACCGGGGAGCTGTTTTTT.